Below are 15 T cell receptor beta chains sequenced from a single sample in a study of cytomegalovirus exposure and HLA in healthy donors. Vbeta (60) and Jbeta (13) primers were used in the PCR. TCRdb's table, derived via immunoSEQ multiplex PCR, lists solely in-frame clones and lacks some. This sample has 150,000 to 200,000 clones, with roughly three quarters found just once. The sequenced sample consisted of PBMCs. The source of these receptors is a woman aged 40 to 50 in good health and CMV-seronegative.

The J gene is TRBJ1-1, the V gene TRBV29-1; the D is unclear. The ends were cut back, 5 bases at V and 2 bases at J, with 18 bases in the middle. Germline lookup yields CDR1 SQVTM and CDR2 ANQGSEA. The CDR3 contains 15 residues. CDR3 DNA: TGCAGCGTTCAACTCAGGTTAGCGAGTAACACTGAAGCTTTCTTT. Encoded protein: CSVQLRLASNTEAFF.

The chain employs TRBV5-8 and TRBJ2-1; 14 positions agree with TRBD2. CDR1 and CDR2 (germline): SGHTS, YDEGEE. The CDR3 loop spans 15 amino acids. After removal of 3 bases from V and 8 bases from J, the junction contained 4 bases not matched to a gene. Written as DNA, the CDR3 is TGTGCCAGCAGCTCGGGACTAGCGGGAGATCATGAGCAGTTCTTC. It codes for CASSSGLAGDHEQFF.

This clone was observed a handful of times. A single base is all that separates this from a far larger clone, so a read error is likely. At the DNA level, this CDR3 is encoded by other sequences in the same sample as well. The chain uses TRBV4-1 and TRBJ2-2, with 9 bases that match TRBD1. Germline V CDR1 and CDR2: MGHRA, YSYEKL. The CDR3 covers 18 residues. V shed 1 base and J 5 bases; nucleotides not matched to a gene: 11. CDR3 in amino acids: CASSQVGTGTGRTGELFF. The CDR3 DNA reads as TGCGCCAGCAGCCAAGTCGGGACCGGGACAGGGCGTACCGGGGAGCTGTTTTTT.

The chain uses TRBV2 and TRBJ2-3, with 7 nucleotides matching TRBD2. The germline V gene encodes CDR1 SNHLY and CDR2 FYNNEI. Losses at the gene ends were 4 bases for V and 0 bases for J; bases not matched to a gene: 4. The CDR3 covers 15 residues. CDR3 sequence reads: CASSGEGISTDTQYF. Here the CDR3 DNA reads TGTGCCAGCAGTGGGGAGGGTATTAGCACAGATACGCAGTATTTT. The full variable domain, rest sourced from reference TRBV2 and TRBJ2-3, is EPEVTQTPSHQVTQMGQEVILRCVPISNHLYFYWYRQILGQKVEFLVSFYNNEISEKSEIFDDQFSVERPDGSNFTLKIRSTKLEDSAMYFCASSGEGISTDTQYFGPGTRLTVL.

V and J are TRBV6-1 and TRBJ1-5; TRBD1 matches at 9 bases. Germline V CDR1 and CDR2: MNHNS, SASEGT. V shed 3 bases and J 2 bases; nucleotides not matched to a gene: 5. The CDR3 extends over 16 amino acids. In nucleotides, the CDR3 is TGTGCCAGCAGTGAGCCGGGACAGGGTCGCAATCAGCCCCAGCATTTT. Translating gives CASSEPGQGRNQPQHF.

The chain carries TRBV14 and TRBJ1-3; no definite D call. From germline, CDR1 is SGHDN and CDR2 FVKESK. V was cut by 1 base and J by 5 bases, with 9 bases left in between. This CDR3 is built from 14 residues. This CDR3 is CASSQAGFRNTIYF. DNA of the CDR3: TGTGCCAGCAGCCAAGCGGGATTCCGAAACACCATATATTTT.

This clone was picked up a small number of times. This chain links TRBV6-6 with TRBJ2-7; possibly TRBD1 for D (7 bases). This CDR3 contains 13 residues. The V gene's germline CDR1 is MNHNY and CDR2 SVGAGI (reference sequence). Trimming pared 5 bases from V and 6 bases from J, leaving 14 bases between. In DNA form, the CDR3 reads TGTGCCAGCAGTCCCCACAGGGGAGGCGAGCAGTACTTC. It is translated as CASSPHRGGEQYF.

The chain is built from TRBV19 and TRBJ1-6; D possibly corresponds to TRBD1 (6 bases). Looked up from germline, CDR1 is LNHDA and CDR2 is SQIVND (reference sequence). V lost 6 bases to trimming and J lost 9 bases, with 21 bases between them. The CDR3 extends over 16 amino acids. The CDR3 protein is CASSPPIGGISSPLHF. The DNA for the CDR3 is TGTGCCAGTAGCCCCCCAATAGGGGGAATAAGTTCACCCCTCCACTTT.

The rearrangement links TRBV5-6 to TRBJ2-1; 7 nucleotides match TRBD2. The ends lost 4 bases at V and 0 bases at J; junction bases unmatched: 7. The CDR3 length is 16 residues. Germline V gene data show CDR1 as SGHDT and CDR2 as YYEEEE. The CDR3 nucleotides are TGTGCCAGCAGCCAACCGGGACTACACTCCTACAATGAGCAGTTCTTC. Its translation: CASSQPGLHSYNEQFF.

J is TRBJ1-2 and V is TRBV5-7; 7 positions agree with TRBD1. TRBV5-7 is classed as an ORF, of uncertain function. V shed 3 bases, J shed 7 bases, and the junction held 9 bases outside the gene matches. The CDR3 loop spans 14 amino acids. The DNA of the CDR3 is TGTGCCAGCAGCTCACGGACAGGAGCCGTTGGCTACACCTTC. Translating gives CASSSRTGAVGYTF.

V usage is TRBV5-6 and J usage is TRBJ2-3; 11 nucleotides agree with TRBD2. From germline, CDR1 is SGHDT and CDR2 YYEEEE. The CDR3 sequence is 17 residues long. V dropped 4 bases and J dropped 2; count of bases not matched to a gene: 9. CDR3 sequence: CASSRTTSGTSTDTQYF. As DNA, the CDR3 is TGTGCCAGCAGCCGAACGACTAGCGGGACCTCCACAGATACGCAGTATTTT.

The CDR3: CASNVVGARETQYF. The CDR3 DNA reads TGTGCCAGCAATGTTGTGGGGGCGCGTGAGACCCAGTACTTC. This chain connects TRBV28 to TRBJ2-5, with D tentatively TRBD1 (6 bases). The CDR3 runs to 14 residues. Germline V gene sequence: CDR1 MDHEN, CDR2 SYDVKM. V was shortened by 7 bases and J by 5 bases, with 17 bases between the two germline ends.

This chain uses TRBV6-1 with TRBJ2-7, with 8 bases fitting TRBD1. This CDR3 contains 14 residues. CDR1 is MNHNS and CDR2 is SASEGT in the germline V gene. Trimming removed 3 bases from V and 4 bases from J; junction bases left unmatched: 5. This CDR3 reads CASSEDRVIYEQYF. In nucleotides, the CDR3 is TGTGCCAGCAGTGAGGACAGGGTAATTTACGAGCAGTACTTC.

The chain is built from TRBV10-1 and TRBJ2-2, with 8 bases that match TRBD2. V lost 9 bases, J lost 3 bases, and 15 bases stayed unmatched. The CDR3 extends over 17 amino acids. Germline V gene sequence: CDR1 WNHNN, CDR2 SYGVQD (reference sequence). The CDR3 reads CARGGGGREDHTGELFF. The DNA for the CDR3 is TGCGCCAGAGGGGGGGGTGGGCGGGAGGACCACACCGGGGAGCTGTTTTTT.

This clone is a singleton in its sample. The chain recombines TRBV7-9 with TRBJ2-3; TRBD2 agrees at 10 bases. Germline CDR1 reads SEHNR; CDR2 reads FQNEAQ (reference sequence). The junction had 7 bases not matched to a gene; V was cut back by 5 bases and J by 2 bases. The CDR3 runs 16 residues. The DNA of the CDR3 is TGTGCCAGCAGCACCAGCGGGAGGGCCTTCACAGATACGCAGTATTTT. Translating it yields CASSTSGRAFTDTQYF.